This T cell receptor (beta chain) was found in a study of vaccination and CD4 T cells after COVID-19 (dated by TCRdb to between 2020 and 2023). About the investigation overall: SARS-CoV-2 positivity had been established in the convalescent patients by nasal swab PCR, and mild disease was recorded in roughly ten of these patients and severe disease in one. Six males and four females were included in the convalescent cohort, with two Hispanic individuals, seven Caucasians, two Asians and one multiracial person represented. Participants received two doses of either the Pfizer-BioNTech BNT162b2 vaccine (n=8) or the Moderna mRNA-1273 vaccine (n=2). Post-COVID blood samples from convalescent patients were collected a median of roughly 100 days after diagnosis, with a range of about 35 to 161 days. Post-vaccine blood samples were obtained a median of about 72 days after the second vaccine dose, with a range of about 13 to 241 days. The cultures were stimulated with overlapping spike peptide pools from SARS-CoV-2 and from the common cold coronaviruses HCoV-NL63, HCoV-OC43 and HCoV-229E. As controls, cultures received a CEFX viral epitope pool (the positive control), an HIV-1 Nef peptide pool (the negative control), or no peptide at all. The spike-specific CD4+ TCR repertoire was compared before and after mRNA vaccination in approximately ten COVID-19 convalescent patients and 4 infection-naive healthy vaccine recipients. Summary of the overall study and its limitations: Nearly all vaccine-specific clones in convalescent patients (304 of 307) were mono-reactive for SARS-CoV-2 spike rather than cross-reactive with common cold coronaviruses. In convalescent patients, a median about 86% of post-vaccine SARS-CoV-2-reactive clones were detected only after vaccination, suggesting vaccine-specific priming. Relatively few convalescent patients were included in the study, and early timepoints after natural infection were not analyzed. The median number of SARS-CoV-2-reactive clonotypes rose from 20 to 25 after infection to approximately 41 after vaccination, but the change was not significant.

With respect to this clonotype: Its recognized antigen is unknown. Qualities for individual bases were not recorded, and no much larger clone is one base off.

Reading the germline V gene (reference sequence) gives CDR1 MNHEY and CDR2 SMNVEV. Its CDR3 holds 15 amino acids, cysteine through phenylalanine. The entry retains the CDR3 DNA only, 45 bases that are in frame from base 1. At the junction V is shortened by 0 bases and J by 3 bases, with 12 bases in between. The treatment or condition label corresponds to: approximately 11-day PBMC culture with coronavirus spike peptide pools or control peptides (ViraFEST assay). The ViraFEST assay, used in the study, expanded antigen-specific T cells with peptide pools and then identified the expanded clonotypes through TCR sequencing. The positive SARS-CoV-2 PCR tests of the convalescent patients were dated from March to December 2020, before the Alpha, Beta and Delta variants emerged in the United States. PBMCs were cultured at roughly 1.9 million per well in IMDM supplemented with 5% human AB serum and around 10 IU/ml IL-2, with about 10 ug/ml peptide pools added. On days 3 and 7, half of the culture medium was replaced with fresh IL-2-containing medium. After 10 days of culture, CD4+ T cells were isolated by negative selection using the EasySep CD4+ T cell isolation kit. Ficoll-Paque Plus gradient centrifugation was used to isolate PBMCs from whole blood, and the isolated PBMCs were then either used fresh or cryopreserved at -140C. Triplicate wells were generally used for each culture condition.

Library preparation used PCR. DNA from cultured CD4+ T cells was subjected to TCR sequencing with the Oncomine TCR Beta short-read assay at the Johns Hopkins FTIC core. The QIAamp micro DNA kit was used to extract genomic DNA from the cultured CD4+ T cells. Oncomine TCR Beta libraries made from cultured CD4+ T cells were pooled using unique dual indexes and sequenced on an Illumina iSeq 100. The authors' analysis ran thus. Non-productive sequences were removed, and CDR3s that did not start with C, did not end with F or W, or were shorter than 7 amino acids were discarded. The MANAFEST web application was used to identify antigen-specific clonotypes by comparing peptide-stimulated wells against reference wells and other culture wells. An FDR below 0.05, an odds ratio above 5, and a productive frequency above 0.1% in at least two of three replicate wells were required for clones to be considered positive. A clonotype was classed as cross-reactive if the clonotype showed significant expansion both in SARS-CoV-2 spike wells and in at least one common cold coronavirus spike condition. Levenshtein distances (stringdist) and unrooted phylogenetic trees (ape) in R version 3.6.1 were used to assess CDR3 homology. TCRdb reprocessing: public reads trimmed at Q25 with fastp, clones called with MiXCR, in-frame beta chains kept. Every distinct CDR3 protein forms one entry, paired with its most common genes and DNA. The V and J calls here are based on TCRdb, not the publication. The sample table lists about 10,000 distinct CDR3 sequences, roughly two thirds of them with a count of one. The ten largest clones represent roughly a quarter of the sample.

This TCR came from a human donor who had recovered from COVID-19. The chain is made from TRBV27 and TRBJ2-7; 6 matching bases give a weak D call of TRBD2. The sequencing sample was made of CD4+ T cells from blood, cultured in vitro. In nucleotides, the sequence is TGTGCCAGCAGTTTATCCATGACTAGTTTCTACGAGCAGTACTTC. Its coded protein is CASSLSMTSFYEQYF.